These 15 T cell receptor beta chains originate from one sample sequenced in a study of blood T cell repertoires in COVID-19. Here immunoSEQ multiplex PCR was the method, and the copy in TCRdb shows in-frame clones only, minus some. The sample yields some 130,000 clones, 75% to 90% seen once. Material for sequencing was peripheral blood. Receptors were obtained from a man in his 60s with COVID-19, enrolled during active disease.

The chain links TRBV30 to TRBJ2-1; TRBD1 matches 9 bases. V lost 3 bases, J lost 6 bases, and 12 bases stayed unmatched. Looked up from germline, CDR1 is GTSNPN and CDR2 is SVGIG (reference sequence). The CDR3 runs to 16 residues. This chain's CDR3 is CAWRGTGDRAPNEQFF. CDR3 DNA: TGTGCCTGGAGAGGAACCGGGGACAGGGCGCCCAATGAGCAGTTCTTC.

V gene TRBV6-2 or TRBV6-3 combines with J gene TRBJ2-5, with TRBD1 matching over 8 bases. The CDR3 covers 15 residues. Germline trimming cut 1 base from V and 4 bases from J; bases unmatched to any gene: 5. In germline, CDR1 is MNHEY, CDR2 SVGEGT. The DNA of the CDR3 is TGTGCCAGCAGTTACTTATTACAGGGGGGAGAGACCCAGTACTTC. It translates to CASSYLLQGGETQYF.

The chain carries TRBV6-1 and TRBJ1-2, with TRBD1 as a possible D gene (6 bases). Per germline, CDR1 MNHNS and CDR2 SASEGT. V was cut by 3 bases and J by 2 bases, with 10 bases left in between. There are 14 residues in the CDR3. CDR3 DNA sequence: TGTGCCAGCAGTGAGGGCAGGGGAAACTATGGCTACACCTTC. Translation: CASSEGRGNYGYTF.

J is TRBJ2-2 and V is TRBV5-1; D not resolved. V dropped 1 base and J dropped 4 bases, with 11 bases sitting between them. The V gene's germline CDR1 is SGHRS and CDR2 YFSETQ. The CDR3 has 15 amino acids. CDR3 bases: TGCGCCAGCAGCTTGCTCACCGGGTCCACCGGGGAGCTGTTTTTT. Its protein is CASSLLTGSTGELFF.

This chain uses TRBV5-1 with TRBJ2-7, with D possibly TRBD2 on 6 matching bases. Trimming removed 4 bases from V and 0 bases from J, with 14 bases in between. This CDR3 contains 15 residues. Germline CDR1 is SGHRS and CDR2 is YFSETQ. CDR3 in DNA: TGCGCCAGCAGCGCTACGGGGGTTCCCTCCTACGAGCAGTACTTC. Amino acids: CASSATGVPSYEQYF.

The J gene is TRBJ1-4, the V gene TRBV30, with TRBD1 matching over 9 bases. Germline CDR1 is GTSNPN and CDR2 is SVGIG (reference sequence). Trimming took 7 bases from V and 6 from J; bases not matched to a gene: 3. The CDR3 length is 12 residues. Here the CDR3 reads CASDRGDEKLFF. Written as DNA, the CDR3 is TGTGCCTCGGACAGGGGCGATGAAAAACTGTTTTTT.

The chain uses TRBV5-1 and TRBJ1-5; D is unresolved. CDR1 SGHRS and CDR2 YFSETQ come from the germline V gene. Trimming shortened V by 4 bases and J by 7 bases, and 21 bases separated the two germline ends. The CDR3 consists of 16 residues. The CDR3 loop is CASSPTSAGLGQPQHF. For the CDR3, the DNA is TGCGCCAGCAGCCCCACATCGGCGGGGTTGGGGCAGCCCCAGCATTTT.

A remark on this clone: Compared with germline, one end of the junction differs, possibly owing to a read error. The V and J genes are TRBV7-3 and TRBJ2-1, with 10 positions matching TRBD2. This CDR3 contains 13 residues. CDR1 is SGHTA and CDR2 is FQGTGA in the germline V gene. CDR3 in amino acids: CASSSGTSEGTVF. CDR3 coding DNA: TGTGCCAGCAGCTCCGGGACTAGCGAAGGTACGGTCTTC.

V usage is TRBV28 and J usage is TRBJ1-1; 10 nucleotides agree with TRBD1. The trim removed 2 bases at V and 4 bases at J, leaving 7 bases unmatched. Germline CDR1 and CDR2: MDHEN and SYDVKM. The length of the CDR3 is 16 residues. This chain's CDR3 is CASSLGTGELGTEAFF. CDR3 DNA: TGTGCCAGCAGTTTAGGGACAGGGGAATTGGGCACTGAAGCTTTCTTT.

This chain joins TRBV19 and TRBJ2-2; D call uncertain. The CDR3 totals 14 residues. Germline CDR1 LNHDA, CDR2 SQIVND (reference sequence). V shed 1 base and J shed 4 bases, with 7 bases lying between them. For the CDR3, the DNA is TGTGCCAGTAGTATAGTCGGTTCCACCGGGGAGCTGTTTTTT. Encoded protein: CASSIVGSTGELFF.

This clone was detected once. The chain links TRBV5-4 to TRBJ1-2; D uncertain. V lost 1 base, J lost 1 base, and 5 bases lay in between. Germline assignment: CDR1 SGHNT and CDR2 YYREEE (reference sequence). There are 13 residues in the CDR3. The DNA of the CDR3 is TGTGCCAGCAGCTTGCCCGGTAACTATGGCTACACCTTC. This sequence encodes CASSLPGNYGYTF.

The rearrangement links TRBV5-1 to TRBJ2-3; D is possibly TRBD1 (6 bases). The V end was cut by 0 bases, the J end by 5 bases, with 13 bases between. CDR3 length: 15 amino acids. The V gene's germline CDR1 is SGHRS and CDR2 YFSETQ. The CDR3 DNA follows: TGCGCCAGCAGCTTGGGAGGGGGAATTAGAGATACGCAGTATTTT. Protein sequence: CASSLGGGIRDTQYF.

The chain combines TRBV9 with TRBJ1-4; tentative D call: TRBD1 (5 bases). Germline CDR1 and CDR2: SGDLS and YYNGEE. V was cut by 0 bases and J by 6 bases, with 12 bases left in between. The CDR3 spans 15 residues. The CDR3 DNA sequence: TGTGCCAGCAGCGTAGCGGGGGGGGTTTATGAAAAACTGTTTTTT. Its translation: CASSVAGGVYEKLFF.

This sequence joins TRBV28 and TRBJ1-1, with D tentatively TRBD1 (5 bases). This CDR3 has 16 residues. Germline lookup yields CDR1 MDHEN and CDR2 SYDVKM. V lost 6 bases, J lost 1 base, and 18 bases lay in between. The CDR3 coding sequence is TGTGCCAGCAGGCCGATCGGGGGTTCAGGGAACACTGAAGCTTTCTTT. It translates to CASRPIGGSGNTEAFF.

This clone was recorded only once. The chain employs TRBV11-2 and TRBJ1-1; D unclear. Germline CDR1 and CDR2: SGHAT and FQNNGV. The CDR3 runs 13 residues. V was pared by 1 base and J by 6 bases, with 9 bases between. CDR3 DNA sequence: TGTGCCAGCAGCTTAGGGCTAGGCTCTGAAGCTTTCTTT. It encodes CASSLGLGSEAFF.